This TCR beta chain was found in a study of T cell repertoires in cytomegalovirus infection. Study-wide background: TCR beta signatures that were public indicated CMV infection and matching HLA type.

The CDR3 sequence is 15 residues long. Germline CDR1 SNHLY, CDR2 FYNNEI. J was trimmed by 3 bases and V by 0 bases; bases with no gene match: 3. Points from the study as a whole: The cumulative frequency of public TCR beta families distinguished individuals who carried CMV together with the relevant HLA.

Comments on this clonotype: Its specificity is unknown.

Using its own MiXCR run on the reads, TCRdb lists one record per CDR3 protein. The sample holds 490,000 or so distinct CDR3 sequences, around 11% seen once. This sequence joins TRBV2 and TRBJ2-3; 7 bases are shared with TRBD2. The sample consisted of PBMCs. The clonotype comes from a human donor in good health (CMV status not recorded). Some clones in this sample may be carry-over from other donors' samples. The CDR3 DNA reads TGTGCCAGCAGTGAAGCGGGAGGGGTGACAGATACGCAGTATTTT. Protein sequence: CASSEAGGVTDTQYF.